This entry lists 2 T cell receptor beta chains sequenced from one sample in a study of long-term antiretroviral therapy in people with HIV (dated by TCRdb to 2022 to 2024). The immunoSEQ hsTCRB v3.0 assay was used at survey level resolution to sequence the TRB variable region. TCRdb took this table from immuneACCESS and kept in-frame rearrangements with V and J called. Such tables lack part of the clones; where checked against another copy, unresolved V genes explain under half of the gap, and the rest is unexplained. The sample yields about 15,000 clones; roughly 83% were counted once. The ten most abundant clones make up 15% to 20% of the sample. Material: unsorted PBMCs, obtained just before starting antiretroviral therapy. All receptors derive from a middle-aged man with HIV.

This chain joins TRBV5-1 and TRBJ2-1, with 8 nucleotides matching TRBD1. V dropped 5 bases and J dropped 5; count of bases not matched to a gene: 9. Germline V lookup: CDR1 SGHRS, CDR2 YFSETQ. CDR3 length: 15 residues. CDR3 nucleotides: TGCGCCAGCAGAACCGGGACAGGAGCCAACAATGAGCAGTTCTTC. This translates into CASRTGTGANNEQFF.

CDR3 sequence: CASSFSGTPGGELFF. CDR3 coding DNA: TGTGCCAGCAGCTTCTCCGGGACCCCGGGGGGGGAGCTGTTTTTT. The V gene is TRBV7-3, the J gene TRBJ2-2, with D perhaps assigned TRBD1 or TRBD2 (5 bases each). The CDR3 consists of 15 residues. The germline V gene encodes CDR1 SGHTA and CDR2 FQGTGA. V was cut by 3 bases and J by 8 bases, with 16 bases left in between.